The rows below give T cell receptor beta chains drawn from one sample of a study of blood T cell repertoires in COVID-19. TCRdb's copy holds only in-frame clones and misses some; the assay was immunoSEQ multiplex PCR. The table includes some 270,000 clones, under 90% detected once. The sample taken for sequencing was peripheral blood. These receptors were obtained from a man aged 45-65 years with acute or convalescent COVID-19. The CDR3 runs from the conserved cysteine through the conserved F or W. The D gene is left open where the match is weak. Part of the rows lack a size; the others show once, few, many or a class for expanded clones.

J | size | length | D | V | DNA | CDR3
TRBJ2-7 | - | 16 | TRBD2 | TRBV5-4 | TGTGCCAGCAGCGCCGCCGGGACTAGCGGGAAAGTAGAGCAGTACTTC | CASSAAGTSGKVEQYF
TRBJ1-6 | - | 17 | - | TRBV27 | TGTGCCAGCAGTCCCTCACGGGGTGGCTTCTATAATTCACCCCTCCACTTT | CASSPSRGGFYNSPLHF
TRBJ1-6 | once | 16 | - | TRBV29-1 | TGCAGCGTTTCCCCGCCAGGGGCAGCCTATAATTCACCCCTCCACTTT | CSVSPPGAAYNSPLHF
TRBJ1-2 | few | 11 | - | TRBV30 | TGTGCCTGGAGTGTAGCGGGGGGCTACACCTTC | CAWSVAGGYTF
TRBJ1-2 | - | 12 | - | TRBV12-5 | TGTGCTAGTGGTTTGGACAGGAACGGCTACACCTTC | CASGLDRNGYTF
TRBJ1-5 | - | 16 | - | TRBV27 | TGTGCCAGCGAACAGGAGATTACAACTAGCAATCAGCCCCAGCATTTT | CASEQEITTSNQPQHF
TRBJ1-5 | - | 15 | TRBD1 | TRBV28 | TGTGCCAGCAGTCCCTCTTCAGTGGGCAGGGGGACCCAGCATTTT | CASSPSSVGRGTQHF
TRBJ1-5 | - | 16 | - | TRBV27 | TGTGCCAGCAGTTTATCGTCGTCGAGAGGGAATCAGCCCCAGCATTTT | CASSLSSSRGNQPQHF
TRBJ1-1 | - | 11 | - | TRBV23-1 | TGCGCCAGCAGCCGGCGGGCTGAAGCTTTCTTT | CASSRRAEAFF
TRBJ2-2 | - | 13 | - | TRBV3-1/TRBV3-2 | TGTGCCAGCAGCCAAAATCCCCGCGGGGAGCTGTTTTTT | CASSQNPRGELFF
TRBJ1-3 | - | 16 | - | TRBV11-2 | TGTGCCAGCAGCCCCCAGGCCTTCAGCTCTGGAAACACCATATATTTT | CASSPQAFSSGNTIYF
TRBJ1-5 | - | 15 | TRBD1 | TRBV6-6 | TGTGCCAGCAGTTATTACAGGACAGGGGGTGAGCCCCAGCATTTT | CASSYYRTGGEPQHF
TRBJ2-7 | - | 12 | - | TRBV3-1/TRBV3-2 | TGTGCCAGCAGCCAAGACTTGACAGAGCAGTACTTC | CASSQDLTEQYF
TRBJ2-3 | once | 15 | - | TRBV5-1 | TGCGCCAGCAGCTTGGCCCTCGCTGAGGGAGGAACGCAGTATTTT | CASSLALAEGGTQYF
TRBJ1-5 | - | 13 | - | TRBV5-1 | TGCGCCAGCAGACAGGGTGATGGTCAGCCCCAGCATTTT | CASRQGDGQPQHF
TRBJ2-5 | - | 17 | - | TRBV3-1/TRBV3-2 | TGTGCCAGCAGCCCCGGGAAGGGACAACCGTACCAAGAGACCCAGTACTTC | CASSPGKGQPYQETQYF
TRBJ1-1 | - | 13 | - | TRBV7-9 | TGTGCCAGCAGCCATGGAGGGAACACTGAAGCTTTCTTT | CASSHGGNTEAFF
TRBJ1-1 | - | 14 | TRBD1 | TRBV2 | TGTGCCAGCACCCGGACAGGCCAGAACACTGAAGCTTTCTTT | CASTRTGQNTEAFF
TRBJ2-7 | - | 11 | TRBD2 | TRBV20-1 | TGCAGTGCTACTAGCGGGTTCGAGCAGTACTTC | CSATSGFEQYF